The clone carrying this T cell receptor beta chain has ten or more counts. Its specificity is unknown. This sample was taken from a study of breast tumors, draining lymph nodes, adjacent tissues. General study results and limits: Data fit most tumor T cells coming from lymph node, expanding in tumor. Tumor TCR diversity was below lymph nodes but above nontumor tissue.

Trimming took 4 bases from V and 8 from J; bases not matched to a gene: 10. The CDR3 spans 15 residues. Germline lookup yields CDR1 GTSNPN and CDR2 SVGIG (reference sequence). TCRdb reprocessed the multiplex PCR reads with MiXCR, giving one entry per CDR3 protein. Counted here are approximately 90,000 distinct CDR3 sequences, 25% to 35% occurring once; the ten biggest clones make up over 7.5%. Samples came from axillary lymph nodes draining the breast cancer. The source of this sequence is a female donor with breast cancer. Some clones in this sample may be carry-over from other donors' samples. Specimen: axillary lymph node tissue. The rearrangement joins TRBV30 to TRBJ1-6; the match to TRBD1 covers 8 bases. CDR3 sequence reads: CAWTGWGQEDSPLHF. The CDR3 DNA reads as TGTGCCTGGACCGGCTGGGGACAGGAGGATTCACCCCTCCACTTT.